These 21 T cell receptor beta chains were sequenced from one sample in a study of cytomegalovirus exposure and HLA in healthy donors. The data were produced by immunoSEQ multiplex PCR, yet TCRdb's version contains in-frame clones alone and is incomplete. The repertoire holds 65,000 or so clones, approximately 93% seen once, with approximately 4.5% in the top ten. The source material was PBMCs. The receptors derive from a man between 18 and 35 years old in good health and CMV-seropositive.

The chain recombines TRBV6-4 with TRBJ1-2; 9 bases map to TRBD1. The CDR3 has 17 amino acids. Germline CDR1 is MRHNA and CDR2 is SNTAGT. After removal of 6 bases from V and 3 bases from J, the junction contained 14 bases not matched to a gene. CDR3 residues: CASRAGTGLAFDYGYTF. CDR3 DNA: TGTGCCAGCAGGGCCGGGACAGGGCTAGCGTTTGACTATGGCTACACCTTC.

CDR3 loop: CASSHPGHTDTQYF. CDR3 nucleotide sequence: TGTGCCAGCAGCCATCCGGGACATACAGATACGCAGTATTTT. This chain links TRBV7-6 with TRBJ2-3; D possibly corresponds to TRBD1 (6 bases). CDR3 length: 14 amino acids. V lost 5 bases, J lost 3 bases, and 12 bases lay in between. In germline, CDR1 is SGHVS, CDR2 FNYEAQ. Together with reference TRBV7-6 and TRBJ2-3, the CDR3 gives the full variable domain: GAGVSQSPRYKVTKRGQDVALRCDPISGHVSLYWYRQALGQGPEFLTYFNYEAQQDKSGLPNDRFSAERPEGSISTLTIQRTEQRDSAMYRCASSHPGHTDTQYFGPGTRLTVL.

The CDR3 protein is CASSQERSQHYEQYF. As DNA, the CDR3 is TGCGCCAGCAGCCAAGAGAGATCACAGCACTACGAGCAGTACTTC. The chain is built from TRBV4-1 and TRBJ2-7; D not resolved. The length of the CDR3 is 15 residues. Germline-derived CDR1 and CDR2 are MGHRA and YSYEKL. V was clipped by 0 bases and J by 3 bases, with 12 bases between them.

The CDR3 bases are TGTGCCAGCAGTTTGCTTGGGCTGGGGACTTCACTCTACGAGCAGTACTTC. Residues: CASSLLGLGTSLYEQYF. The chain combines TRBV27 with TRBJ2-7; possibly TRBD2 for D (6 bases). V was pared by 3 bases and J by 3 bases, with 21 bases between. Germline V gene sequence: CDR1 MNHEY, CDR2 SMNVEV (reference sequence). There are 17 residues in the CDR3.

The chain employs TRBV7-9 and TRBJ2-1; D is ambiguous. CDR1 is SEHNR, CDR2 FQNEAQ, per germline (reference sequence). The CDR3 is 13 amino acids. Deletions cut 0 bases from V and 3 bases from J, with 3 bases between. The DNA for the CDR3 is TGTGCCAGCAGCTTAGCTAGCTACAATGAGCAGTTCTTC. Translated, it gives CASSLASYNEQFF.

The V gene is TRBV29-1, the J gene TRBJ2-5, with TRBD2 matching 7 bases. V trimming: 5 bases; J trimming: 4 bases; junction bases outside the gene matches: 4. Germline V gene lookup returns CDR1 SQVTM and CDR2 ANQGSEA. There are 12 residues in the CDR3. The CDR3 spells CSVRGDRETQYF. The CDR3 DNA reads as TGCAGCGTTCGGGGGGATCGAGAGACCCAGTACTTC.

This clone was recorded only once. The chain is built from TRBV19 and TRBJ2-6; TRBD1 matches at 7 bases. Germline CDR1 and CDR2: LNHDA and SQIVND (reference sequence). After removal of 5 bases from V and 1 base from J, the junction contained 8 bases not matched to a gene. The CDR3 is 17 residues long. CDR3 amino acids: CASSPTGLVSGANVLTF. CDR3 in DNA: TGTGCCAGTAGTCCGACAGGGCTGGTTTCTGGGGCCAACGTCCTGACTTTC. Variable domain in full (rest from reference TRBV19 and TRBJ2-6): DGGITQSPKYLFRKEGQNVTLSCEQNLNHDAMYWYRQDPGQGLRLIYYSQIVNDFQKGDIAEGYSVSREKKESFPLTVTSAQKNPTAFYLCASSPTGLVSGANVLTFGAGSRLTVL.

The genes are TRBV21-1 and TRBJ2-7; no check of the table's D call, TRBD2, against the DNA was made. TRBV21-1 is shown as a pseudogene. CDR3 length: 16 residues. The CDR3 DNA reads TGTGCCAGCACCCCGGGACTAGCGGGAGGGCCGTACGAGCAGTACTTC. Translating it yields CASTPGLAGGPYEQYF.

The chain couples TRBV5-4 to TRBJ2-5; possibly TRBD2 for D (5 bases). This CDR3 spans 15 amino acids. Trimming removed 1 base from V and 3 bases from J, with 13 bases in between. Germline CDR1 reads SGHNT; CDR2 reads YYREEE (reference sequence). The CDR3 is CASSLKFAGEETQYF. In DNA, the CDR3 is TGTGCCAGCAGCTTGAAGTTTGCGGGTGAAGAGACCCAGTACTTC.

The rearrangement joins TRBV7-2 to TRBJ2-1, with 8 bases identical to TRBD2. From germline, CDR1 is SGHTA and CDR2 FQGNSA. The V gene end was trimmed by 1 base and the J gene end by 4 bases; junction bases not matched to a gene: 3. CDR3 size: 15 residues. This CDR3 is CASSLDLAGYNEQFF. CDR3 nucleotide sequence: TGTGCCAGCAGCTTAGATTTAGCGGGATACAATGAGCAGTTCTTC.

The gene calls are TRBV2 and TRBJ2-4; 8 nucleotides match TRBD1. CDR3 size: 15 residues. CDR1 SNHLY and CDR2 FYNNEI come from the germline V gene. With V trimmed by 5 bases and J by 1 base, 4 bases remained unmatched. CDR3 DNA sequence: TGTGCCAGCAGTCAGGGGGCTCGCGCCAAAAACATTCAGTACTTC. Translated, it gives CASSQGARAKNIQYF. The full variable domain, in which reference TRBV2 and TRBJ2-4 provide the parts outside the CDR3, is EPEVTQTPSHQVTQMGQEVILRCVPISNHLYFYWYRQILGQKVEFLVSFYNNEISEKSEIFDDQFSVERPDGSNFTLKIRSTKLEDSAMYFCASSQGARAKNIQYFGAGTRLSVL.

The chain combines TRBV9 with TRBJ2-3, with 7 bases lining up with TRBD1. Germline V CDR1 and CDR2: SGDLS, YYNGEE. Trimming removed 4 bases from V and 1 base from J; junction bases left unmatched: 3. This CDR3 contains 14 residues. The CDR3 reads CASSWTGRTDTQYF. The CDR3 bases are TGTGCCAGCAGCTGGACAGGACGCACAGATACGCAGTATTTT.

The chain joins TRBV11-2 to TRBJ2-5; 14 bases are a match to TRBD2. Germline V gene lookup returns CDR1 SGHAT and CDR2 FQNNGV. The CDR3 has 16 amino acids. Trimming took 2 bases from V and 5 from J; bases not matched to a gene: 4. This chain's CDR3 is CASSLQRLAGGETQYF. CDR3 bases: TGTGCCAGCAGCTTACAGCGACTAGCGGGAGGGGAGACCCAGTACTTC.

V and J are TRBV6-1 and TRBJ1-5; D gene uncertain. Germline CDR1 MNHNS, CDR2 SASEGT. V lost 0 bases, J lost 5 bases, and 11 bases lay in between. This CDR3 is built from 15 residues. The CDR3 loop is CASSEATEGYQPQHF. CDR3 nucleotide sequence: TGTGCCAGCAGTGAAGCAACGGAGGGCTATCAGCCCCAGCATTTT.

The V gene is TRBV28, the J gene TRBJ1-5, with 9 nucleotides matching TRBD1. The germline V gene has CDR1 MDHEN and CDR2 SYDVKM. The CDR3 loop spans 13 amino acids. V trimming: 5 bases; J trimming: 4 bases; junction bases outside the gene matches: 0. The CDR3 protein is CASSGQGNQPQHF. The CDR3 DNA sequence: TGTGCCAGCAGTGGACAGGGGAATCAGCCCCAGCATTTT.

V is TRBV4-3 and J is TRBJ1-4, with D possibly TRBD1 on 5 matching bases. The V end lost 0 bases, the J end lost 7 bases, and 12 bases lay between the germline ends. Germline V gene lookup returns CDR1 LGHNA and CDR2 YSLEER. The CDR3 length is 15 residues. The CDR3 is CASSQEEGSGEKLFF. DNA for the CDR3: TGCGCCAGCAGCCAAGAGGAGGGGAGCGGTGAAAAACTGTTTTTT.

In the case of this clone: The junction departs from germline at one end; a sequencing error may be responsible. V gene TRBV6-6 combines with J gene TRBJ2-5; 7 bases align to TRBD1. Germline CDR1 is MNHNY and CDR2 is SVGAGI (reference sequence). This CDR3 spans 15 amino acids. The CDR3 sequence: CASNYRPGTEETQYF. The CDR3 DNA sequence: TGTGCCAGCAATTACCGACCAGGGACAGAAGAGACCCAGTACTTC.

The gene calls are TRBV9 and TRBJ1-4, with 9 positions matching TRBD1. Germline V gives CDR1 SGDLS, CDR2 YYNGEE. V was pared by 3 bases and J by 7 bases, with 10 bases of the junction left unmatched. The CDR3 length is 16 residues. The CDR3 sequence is CASSAFLDRGFEKLFF. The CDR3 coding sequence is TGTGCCAGCAGCGCGTTTCTGGACAGGGGATTTGAAAAACTGTTTTTT.

The V call is TRBV19, the J call TRBJ1-2; D gene ambiguous. Germline V lookup: CDR1 LNHDA, CDR2 SQIVND (reference sequence). This CDR3 region has 14 residues. The V gene lost 3 bases and the J gene lost 5 bases, with 13 bases spanning the gap. CDR3 nucleotide sequence: TGTGCCAGTAGTATGGGCCCCTATGGATATGGCTACACCTTC. This translates into CASSMGPYGYGYTF.

The gene calls are TRBV9 and TRBJ2-1; perhaps TRBD2 as D (6 bases). Germline CDR1 and CDR2: SGDLS and YYNGEE. The CDR3 has 15 residues. V lost 4 bases to trimming and J lost 2 bases, with 13 bases between them. CDR3 sequence reads: CASSPRRATYNEQFF. The CDR3 DNA reads as TGTGCCAGCAGCCCAAGGAGGGCCACCTACAATGAGCAGTTCTTC.

This chain connects TRBV4-1 to TRBJ1-2; D is unclear. Trimming shortened V by 4 bases and J by 2 bases, and 11 bases separated the two germline ends. The CDR3 extends over 14 amino acids. Germline lookup yields CDR1 MGHRA and CDR2 YSYEKL. CDR3 protein: CASSRAHRNYGYTF. CDR3 coding DNA: TGCGCCAGCAGCCGAGCCCATAGAAACTATGGCTACACCTTC.